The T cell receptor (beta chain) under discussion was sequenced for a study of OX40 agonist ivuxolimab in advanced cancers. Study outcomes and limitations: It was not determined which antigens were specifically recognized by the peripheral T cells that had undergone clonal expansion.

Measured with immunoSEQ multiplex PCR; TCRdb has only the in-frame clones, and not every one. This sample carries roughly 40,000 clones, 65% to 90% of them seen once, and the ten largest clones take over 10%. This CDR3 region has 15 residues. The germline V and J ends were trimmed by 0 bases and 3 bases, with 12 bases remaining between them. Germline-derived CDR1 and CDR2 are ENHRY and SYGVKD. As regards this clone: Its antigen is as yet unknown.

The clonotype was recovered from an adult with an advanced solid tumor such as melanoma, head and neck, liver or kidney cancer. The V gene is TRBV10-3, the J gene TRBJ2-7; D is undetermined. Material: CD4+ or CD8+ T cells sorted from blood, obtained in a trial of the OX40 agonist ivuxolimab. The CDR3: CAISESLADGYEQYF. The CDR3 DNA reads TGTGCCATCAGTGAGTCCCTGGCAGACGGCTACGAGCAGTACTTC.